This T cell receptor beta chain appears in the sequencing data of a study of T cell responses to AZD1222 COVID-19 vaccine. Combined were second doses at about 4 or about 12 weeks. Study-level findings and limits: Spike was spanned by vaccine-associated CD4 TCRs, which were dominant at 160-218 and 743-854. Clonal diversity was possibly underestimated, and the donors were mostly white British, with more females. With two AZD1222 doses given, Spike-specific TCR breadth and depth both rose.

Clones were read by immunoSEQ multiplex PCR, and TCRdb kept only the in-frame ones, dropping some. The sample records approximately 150,000 clones, 80% to 95% being singletons. Germline CDR1 and CDR2: LGHDT and YNNKEL (reference sequence). This CDR3 has 13 amino acids. Trimming stripped 1 base from V and 1 base from J, with 4 bases between. Notes on this clone: As yet, its antigen is unknown.

This receptor was obtained from an adult who received the AZD1222 COVID-19 vaccine. The chain joins TRBV3-1 (or the pseudogene TRBV3-2) to TRBJ1-1; D is uncertain. The sequencing used peripheral blood, collected 28 days after the second AZD1222 dose. CDR3 DNA sequence: TGTGCCAGCAGCCAAGGCAAGAACACTGAAGCTTTCTTT. Its protein is CASSQGKNTEAFF.